Below are 10 T cell receptor beta chains sequenced from a single sample in a study of cytomegalovirus exposure and HLA in healthy donors. TCRdb's copy holds only in-frame clones and misses some; the assay was immunoSEQ multiplex PCR. There are roughly 130,000 clones in the sample; roughly 90% occur only once, and less than 1.5% lies in the top ten. The sample consisted of PBMCs. The receptors were sampled from a man in his thirties or forties in good health and CMV-seronegative.

This sequence joins TRBV6-6 and TRBJ2-1, with D perhaps matching TRBD2 (7 bases). Germline V gene sequence: CDR1 MNHNY, CDR2 SVGAGI (reference sequence). The CDR3 has 14 residues. Trimming stripped 6 bases from V and 6 bases from J, with 15 bases between. This CDR3 reads CASSRGGERNEQFF. DNA of the CDR3: TGTGCCAGCAGCCGAGGGGGGGAGCGCAATGAGCAGTTCTTC.

This clone was detected once. The V and J genes are TRBV7-2 and TRBJ2-7; TRBD2 matches at 8 bases. The J segment lost 3 bases and the V segment lost 4 bases, leaving 5 bases of the junction unmatched. The germline V gene has CDR1 SGHTA and CDR2 FQGNSA. This CDR3 has 14 amino acids. Here the CDR3 DNA reads TGTGCCAGCAGCTCGGGACTAGGTTACTACGAGCAGTACTTC. It specifies CASSSGLGYYEQYF.

The gene calls are TRBV23-1 and TRBJ2-7; 16 bases line up with TRBD2. TRBV23-1 is recorded as an ORF, its role being uncertain. The CDR3 spans 18 residues. The ends lost 4 bases at V and 1 base at J; junction bases unmatched: 7. The CDR3 DNA follows: TGCGCCAGCAGTCGAACGGGACTAGCGGGAGGGCTATCCTACGAGCAGTACTTC. As protein: CASSRTGLAGGLSYEQYF.

The chain carries TRBV11-3 and TRBJ1-1; D is uncertain. Germline V gene sequence: CDR1 SGHNT, CDR2 YENEEA. This CDR3 comprises 14 residues. Trimming pared 6 bases from V and 12 bases from J, leaving 23 bases between. CDR3 in amino acids: CASSSTSRSGVTFF. CDR3 sequence (DNA): TGTGCCAGCAGTTCGACTTCGCGGAGCGGGGTCACTTTCTTT.

The V call is TRBV28, the J call TRBJ1-5; no firm D call. The CDR3 contains 13 residues. Germline-derived CDR1 and CDR2 are MDHEN and SYDVKM. Trimming took off 9 bases at V and 2 bases at J, with 11 bases between the two ends. The CDR3 is CASCGSRNQPQHF. CDR3 DNA sequence: TGTGCCAGTTGTGGGAGTCGCAATCAGCCCCAGCATTTT.

This rearrangement joins TRBV2 to TRBJ2-5; tentatively, D is TRBD1 (5 bases). The length of the CDR3 is 13 residues. The V end was cut by 9 bases, the J end by 2 bases, with 13 bases between. The germline CDR1 and CDR2 sequences are SNHLY and FYNNEI. CDR3 residues: CASDRRNQETQYF. In DNA, the CDR3 is TGTGCCAGTGACAGACGCAATCAAGAGACCCAGTACTTC.

The J gene is TRBJ1-1, the V gene TRBV19; tentative D call: TRBD1 (5 bases). The CDR3 has 14 residues. Trimming stripped 3 bases from V and 1 base from J, with 9 bases between. Germline CDR1 and CDR2: LNHDA and SQIVND (reference sequence). Here the CDR3 DNA reads TGTGCCAGTAGTATCCTGACAGAGAACACTGAAGCTTTCTTT. It is translated as CASSILTENTEAFF.

This chain connects TRBV18 to TRBJ2-3; maybe TRBD2 (5 bases). Trimming took 3 bases from V and 6 from J, leaving 13 bases between them. This CDR3 is built from 14 residues. CDR1 and CDR2 from the germline V gene are KGHSH and LQKENI. The CDR3 DNA sequence: TGTGCCAGCTCACCCGGAGGCCCCAGGGATACGCAGTATTTT. This sequence encodes CASSPGGPRDTQYF.

The rearrangement links TRBV7-9 to TRBJ2-1; D not resolved. The CDR3 loop spans 11 amino acids. V lost 3 bases and J lost 10, with 7 bases in between. Germline values: CDR1 SEHNR, CDR2 FQNEAQ (reference sequence). CDR3 loop: CASSFSEEQFF. In DNA, the CDR3 is TGTGCCAGCAGCTTCTCGGAGGAGCAGTTCTTC.

V usage is TRBV6-4 and J usage is TRBJ1-5, with D tentatively TRBD1 (6 bases). Germline values: CDR1 MRHNA, CDR2 SNTAGT. V shed 8 bases and J shed 5 bases, with 22 bases lying between them. The CDR3 loop spans 16 amino acids. The DNA of the CDR3 is TGTGCCAGCCCGGGGGCGGGGGCAAATGTCTATCAGCCCCAGCATTTT. Its protein product is CASPGAGANVYQPQHF.